This entry concerns a single T cell receptor (beta chain). This clone was picked up a small number of times. This clone's antigen is unknown. Per-base quality was not reported, and no clone a single base away is much larger than it. The data belong to a study of T cell repertoires in ileal Crohn's disease (dated by TCRdb to between 2019 and 2020). The study in broad terms: At the time of surgery, roughly a third of patients were active smokers, and the median duration of disease was around eight years. Surgery was performed for a complication in all patients, with stricturing disease in roughly 60% and penetrating disease in around 40%. Roughly half of the patients were given postoperative therapy, with under 13 receiving thiopurines and under 20 receiving anti-TNF agents. The TCR repertoire was analysed in 55 to 70 patients with Crohn's disease drawn from a prospective multicentre cohort. The study ran alongside a multicentre cohort designed to identify predictors of early endoscopic recurrence after ileocolonic resection. A Rutgeerts score higher than i0 was the definition used for endoscopic postoperative recurrence. A total of roughly 170 mucosal samples from some 50 patients were sequenced, with samples obtained at several locations on the surgical specimen and at postoperative endoscopy.

For commercial TCRB immunosequencing, approximately 500 nanograms of biopsy DNA were submitted for each sample. Adaptive Biotechnology amplified CDR3 regions from genomic DNA with a two-step multiplex PCR that controlled for amplification bias. Primers covering every V and J gene segment were used in the first PCR, while barcodes and Illumina adapters were added in the second PCR. CDR3 libraries were sequenced using an Illumina instrument. As for the authors' bioinformatics: The analysis used both the pipelines supplied by the vendor and custom analysis of the raw data in R/Bioconductor with R version 3.3.0. Clonality, which ranges from 0 to 1, was calculated as the inverse of the normalised Shannon entropy across all productive clones. High-frequency clones were defined as the repertoire share of the top 100 clones, retaining only clones passing a 95% confidence test. The Simpson index measured repertoire diversity, and the Morisita-Horn index measured overlap between samples. In its TCRdb copy, this immuneACCESS table keeps in-frame sequences only and misses some clones. Where compared with another copy, unresolved V genes explain less than half of these, and the others have no known cause. V, J and clone size were drawn from that table, and D and trimming were deduced from the DNA. In all, the sample holds 3,000 to 4,000 clones, and approximately 80% of those were seen once. Jointly, the top ten make up 7.6% of the sample.

Eligible patients were adults with ileal or ileocolonic Crohn's disease who had an indication for ileocolonic resection. Before DNA extraction, whole ileal mucosal biopsies were kept frozen at -80 degrees C. A TRizol-based method was used to extract genomic DNA from the frozen whole biopsies, and the DNA was quantified with a NanoDrop 2000 spectrophotometer. Results and caveats for the whole study, not just this receptor: Only a subgroup of patients, of unstated size, had their mucosal CD4 and CD8 T cells sorted and sequenced. More high-frequency clones were carried by sorted CD8 T cells than by CD4 T cells, suggesting that mucosal expansions were mainly CD8. Endoscopic recurrence was found to be associated with higher high-frequency clone percentages at surgery, and recurrence was observed in all patients with clonality above 26.8% (18/57). Patients who were active smokers at surgery had a significantly higher proportion of clonal expansions than non-smokers (about 25% vs 18%, p=0.02).

The CDR3 runs 15 amino acids, cysteine and phenylalanine included. Of the read, only the CDR3 DNA is kept; its 45 bases are in frame from base 1. The CDR1 and CDR2 encoded by the germline V gene are MNHEY and SVGAGI. The V and J ends are trimmed by 2 bases and 1 base, leaving 10 bases between them. This chain joins TRBV6-5 to TRBJ2-3; perhaps TRBD2 is the D gene, with 7 bases matching. Sequencing used ileal tissue. This TCR came from an adult with Crohn's disease. The CDR3: CASSYGGGGTDTQYF. The nucleotide sequence reads TGTGCCAGCAGTTACGGGGGGGGCGGCACAGATACGCAGTATTTT.